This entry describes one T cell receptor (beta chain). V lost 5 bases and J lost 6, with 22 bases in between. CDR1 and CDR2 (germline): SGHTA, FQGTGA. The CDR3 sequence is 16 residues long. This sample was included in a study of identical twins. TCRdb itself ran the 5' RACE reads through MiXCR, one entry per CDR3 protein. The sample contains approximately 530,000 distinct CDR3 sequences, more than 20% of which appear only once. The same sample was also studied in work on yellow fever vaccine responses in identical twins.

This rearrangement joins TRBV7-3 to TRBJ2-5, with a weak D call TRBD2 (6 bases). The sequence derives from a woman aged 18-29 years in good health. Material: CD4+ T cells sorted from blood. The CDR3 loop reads CASSPNGGMLGKTQYF. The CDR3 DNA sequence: TGTGCCAGCAGCCCTAATGGCGGGATGCTTGGGAAGACCCAGTACTTC. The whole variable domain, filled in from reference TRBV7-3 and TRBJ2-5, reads GAGVSQTPSNKVTEKGKYVELRCDPISGHTALYWYRQSLGQGPEFLIYFQGTGAADDSGLPNDRFFAVRPEGSVSTLKIQRTERGDSAVYLCASSPNGGMLGKTQYFGPGTRLLVL.